This entry features one T cell receptor (beta chain) sequence. Antigen: not known. From germline, CDR1 is LGHNA and CDR2 YSLEER. The V end was cut by 5 bases, the J end by 6 bases, with 8 bases between. The CDR3 loop spans 12 amino acids. The method was immunoSEQ multiplex PCR; TCRdb's version includes in-frame clones alone and lacks a portion of them. This repertoire shows 40,000 to 50,000 clones, about 85% found once; its top ten account for just over 5.5%. The sample belongs to a study of PD-1 blockade in classical Hodgkin lymphoma. Following autologous stem cell transplantation, relapse occurred in every patient, and exposure to brentuximab vedotin varied. Notes on the study in general: The study found complete responders had baseline diversity similar to newly diagnosed patients. By cycle point C4D1, TCR diversity had risen significantly in CD4+ cells (but not CD8+ cells). The repertoire differences lack a defined cause, possibly disease activity or prior therapy. Anyone who began nivolumab under 1 year after ASCT was excluded.

The receptor was isolated from a human donor with classical Hodgkin lymphoma. This material consisted of peripheral blood mononuclear cells (PBMCs), taken before the second cycle of nivolumab. The gene calls are TRBV4-3 and TRBJ2-1; D perhaps matches TRBD1 (5 bases). The CDR3 DNA sequence: TGCGCCAGCAGCAGGGGTGTCAATGAGCAGTTCTTC. It encodes CASSRGVNEQFF.